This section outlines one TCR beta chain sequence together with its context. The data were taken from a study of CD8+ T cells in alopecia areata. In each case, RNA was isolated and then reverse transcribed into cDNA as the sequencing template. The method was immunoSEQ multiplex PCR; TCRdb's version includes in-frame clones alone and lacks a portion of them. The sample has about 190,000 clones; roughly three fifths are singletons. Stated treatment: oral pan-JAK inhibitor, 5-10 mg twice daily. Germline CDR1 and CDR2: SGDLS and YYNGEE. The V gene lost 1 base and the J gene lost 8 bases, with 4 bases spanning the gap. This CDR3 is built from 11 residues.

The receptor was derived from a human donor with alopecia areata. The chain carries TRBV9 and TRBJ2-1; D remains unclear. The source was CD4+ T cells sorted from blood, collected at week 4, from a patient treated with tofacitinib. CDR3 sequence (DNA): TGTGCCAGCAGCGTACGGGATGAGCAGTTCTTC. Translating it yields CASSVRDEQFF.